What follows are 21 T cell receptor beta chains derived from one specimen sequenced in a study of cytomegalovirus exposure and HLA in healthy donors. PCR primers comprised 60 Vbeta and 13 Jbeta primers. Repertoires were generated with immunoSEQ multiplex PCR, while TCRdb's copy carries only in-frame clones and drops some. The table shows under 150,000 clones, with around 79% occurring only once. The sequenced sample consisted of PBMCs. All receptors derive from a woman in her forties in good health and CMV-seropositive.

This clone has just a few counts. Here the CDR3 reads CASSWERGPTDTQYF. The CDR3 region has the DNA TGTGCCAGCAGTTGGGAGCGGGGGCCCACAGATACGCAGTATTTT. This chain uses TRBV14 with TRBJ2-3; 8 positions match TRBD2. This CDR3 is 15 amino acids long. Germline V CDR1 and CDR2: SGHDN, FVKESK. V was clipped by 6 bases and J by 2 bases; unmatched bases: 7.

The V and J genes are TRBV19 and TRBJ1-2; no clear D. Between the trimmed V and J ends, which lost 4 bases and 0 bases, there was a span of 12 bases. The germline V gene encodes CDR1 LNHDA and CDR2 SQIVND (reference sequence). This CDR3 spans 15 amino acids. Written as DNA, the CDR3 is TGTGCCAGTAGTACTATGAGCGGTTCTAACTATGGCTACACCTTC. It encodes CASSTMSGSNYGYTF.

CDR3: CASSLAPVSGNTIYF. Written as DNA, the CDR3 is TGCGCCAGCAGCTTGGCCCCAGTCTCTGGAAACACCATATATTTT. V and J are TRBV5-1 and TRBJ1-3; D call uncertain. CDR1 and CDR2 from the germline V gene are SGHRS and YFSETQ. With 0 bases removed from V and 0 bases from J, the gap between germline ends came to 7 bases. This CDR3 has 15 residues.

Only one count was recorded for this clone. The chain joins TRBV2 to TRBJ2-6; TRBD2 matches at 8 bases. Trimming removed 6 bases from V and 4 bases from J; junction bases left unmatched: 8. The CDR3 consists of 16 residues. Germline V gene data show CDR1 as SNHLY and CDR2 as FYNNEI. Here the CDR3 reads CASRTTGGPGANVLTF. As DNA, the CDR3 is TGTGCCAGCAGGACGACGGGGGGGCCAGGGGCCAACGTCCTGACTTTC.

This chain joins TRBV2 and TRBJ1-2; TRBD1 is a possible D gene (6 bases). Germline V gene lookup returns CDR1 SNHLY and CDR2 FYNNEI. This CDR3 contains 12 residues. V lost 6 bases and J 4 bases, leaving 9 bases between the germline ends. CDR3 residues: CASSETGYGYTF. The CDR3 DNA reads TGTGCCAGCAGCGAGACAGGCTATGGCTACACCTTC.

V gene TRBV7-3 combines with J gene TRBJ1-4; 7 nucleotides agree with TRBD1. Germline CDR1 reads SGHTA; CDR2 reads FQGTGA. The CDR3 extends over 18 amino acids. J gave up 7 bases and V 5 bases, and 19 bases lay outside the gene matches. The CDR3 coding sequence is TGTGCCAGCAGCCCACCACGGCCGGACAGGCCCACCCCTGAAAAACTGTTTTTT. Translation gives CASSPPRPDRPTPEKLFF.

CDR3 residues: CAWSPGIGELFF. In nucleotides, the CDR3 is TGTGCCTGGAGTCCAGGGATCGGGGAGCTGTTTTTT. This chain links TRBV30 with TRBJ2-2; maybe TRBD1 (5 bases). Trimming removed 2 bases at V and 7 bases at J, with 8 bases between. There are 12 residues in the CDR3. Germline loops: CDR1 GTSNPN, CDR2 SVGIG (reference sequence).

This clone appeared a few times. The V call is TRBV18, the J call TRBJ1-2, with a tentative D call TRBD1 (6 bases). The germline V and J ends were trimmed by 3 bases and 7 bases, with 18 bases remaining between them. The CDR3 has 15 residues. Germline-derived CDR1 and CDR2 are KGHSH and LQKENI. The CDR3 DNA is TGTGCCAGCTCACCTCGTAAGGGGGACCCCCGTGGCTACACCTTC. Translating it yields CASSPRKGDPRGYTF.

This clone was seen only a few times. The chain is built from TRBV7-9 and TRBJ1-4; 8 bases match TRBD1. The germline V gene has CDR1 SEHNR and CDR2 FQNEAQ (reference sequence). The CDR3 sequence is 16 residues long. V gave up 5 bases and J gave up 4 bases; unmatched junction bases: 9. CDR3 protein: CASSPTGVGLNEKLFF. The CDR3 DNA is TGTGCCAGCAGCCCGACAGGGGTCGGCCTTAATGAAAAACTGTTTTTT.

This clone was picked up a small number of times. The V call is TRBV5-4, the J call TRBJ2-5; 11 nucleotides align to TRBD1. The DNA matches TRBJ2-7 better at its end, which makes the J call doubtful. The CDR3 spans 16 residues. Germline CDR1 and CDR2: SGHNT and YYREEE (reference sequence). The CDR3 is CAVRTGGSGVPYEQYF. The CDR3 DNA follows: TGTGCCGTAAGGACAGGGGGCTCCGGGGTTCCCTACGAGCAGTACTTC.

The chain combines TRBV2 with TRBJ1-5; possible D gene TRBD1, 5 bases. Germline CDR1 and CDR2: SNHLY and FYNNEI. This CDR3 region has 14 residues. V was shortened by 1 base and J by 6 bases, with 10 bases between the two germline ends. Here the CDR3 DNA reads TGTGCCAGCAGTGAAGAAGGCGGGGGTCAGCCCCAGCATTTT. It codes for CASSEEGGGQPQHF.

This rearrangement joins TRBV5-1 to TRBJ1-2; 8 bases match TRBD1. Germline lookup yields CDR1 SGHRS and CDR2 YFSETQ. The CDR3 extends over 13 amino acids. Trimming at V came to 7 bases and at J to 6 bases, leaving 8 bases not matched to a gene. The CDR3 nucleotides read TGCGCCAGCGCGGACAGGGCCCTTGATGGCTACACCTTC. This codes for CASADRALDGYTF.

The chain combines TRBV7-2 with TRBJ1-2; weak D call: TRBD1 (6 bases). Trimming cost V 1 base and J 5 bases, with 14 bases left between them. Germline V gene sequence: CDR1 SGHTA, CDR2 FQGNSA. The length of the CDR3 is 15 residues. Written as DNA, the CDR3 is TGTGCCAGCAGCTTAGATAGGGGGAGCGTATATGGCTACACCTTC. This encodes CASSLDRGSVYGYTF.

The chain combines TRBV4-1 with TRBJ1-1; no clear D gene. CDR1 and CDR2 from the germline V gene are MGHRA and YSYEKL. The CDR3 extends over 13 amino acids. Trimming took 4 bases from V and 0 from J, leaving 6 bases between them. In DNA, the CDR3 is TGCGCCAGCAGCCCTCGGGTGAACACTGAAGCTTTCTTT. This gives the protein CASSPRVNTEAFF.

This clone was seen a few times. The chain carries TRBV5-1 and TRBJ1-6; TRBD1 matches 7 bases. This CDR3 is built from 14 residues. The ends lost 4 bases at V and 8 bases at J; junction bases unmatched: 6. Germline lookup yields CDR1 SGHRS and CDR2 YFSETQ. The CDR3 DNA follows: TGCGCCAGCAGCCCAGGGGGGTTCGATTCACCCCTCCACTTT. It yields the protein CASSPGGFDSPLHF.

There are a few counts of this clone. CDR3 protein: CASSLGRGQSDMNTEAFF. The CDR3 nucleotides read TGTGCCAGCAGCTTGGGGAGAGGACAGAGTGACATGAACACTGAAGCTTTCTTT. This chain connects TRBV11-2 to TRBJ1-1; weak D call: TRBD1 (6 bases). The V end lost 3 bases, the J end lost 0 bases, and 20 bases lay between the germline ends. Germline CDR1 SGHAT, CDR2 FQNNGV. The CDR3 spans 18 residues.

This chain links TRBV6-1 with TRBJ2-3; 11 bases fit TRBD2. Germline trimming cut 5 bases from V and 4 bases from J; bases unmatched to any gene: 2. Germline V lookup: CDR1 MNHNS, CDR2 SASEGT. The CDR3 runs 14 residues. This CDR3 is CASSQGLAADTQYF. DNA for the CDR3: TGTGCCAGCAGTCAGGGACTAGCGGCAGATACGCAGTATTTT.

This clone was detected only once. CDR3 DNA sequence: TGTGCCAGTACCTGGACAGGGGGCATAGGAAGGGGCTCCTACAATGAGCAGTTCTTC. Translating gives CASTWTGGIGRGSYNEQFF. V gene TRBV19 combines with J gene TRBJ2-1; TRBD1 aligns across 11 bases. This CDR3 is built from 19 residues. Germline-derived CDR1 and CDR2 are LNHDA and SQIVND (reference sequence). V was clipped by 7 bases and J by 0 bases; unmatched bases: 14.

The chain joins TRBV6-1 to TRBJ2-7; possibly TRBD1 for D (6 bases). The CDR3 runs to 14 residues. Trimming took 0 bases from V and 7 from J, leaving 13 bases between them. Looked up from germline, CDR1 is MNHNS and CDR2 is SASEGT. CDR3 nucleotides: TGTGCCAGCAGTGAAGCAGGGACACACTTGGAGCAGTACTTC. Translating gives CASSEAGTHLEQYF.

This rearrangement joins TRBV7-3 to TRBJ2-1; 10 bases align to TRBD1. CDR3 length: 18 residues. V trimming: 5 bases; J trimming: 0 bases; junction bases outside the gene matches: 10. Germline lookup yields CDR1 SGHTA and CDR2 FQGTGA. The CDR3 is CASSQWTGGLSSYNEQFF. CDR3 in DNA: TGTGCCAGCAGCCAGTGGACAGGGGGTCTGAGCTCCTACAATGAGCAGTTCTTC.

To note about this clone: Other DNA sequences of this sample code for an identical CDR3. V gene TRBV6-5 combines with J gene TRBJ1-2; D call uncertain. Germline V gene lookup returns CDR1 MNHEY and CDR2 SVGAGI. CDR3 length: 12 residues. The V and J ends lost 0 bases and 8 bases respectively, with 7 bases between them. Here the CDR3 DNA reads TGTGCCAGCAGTTACTCAGGCGGGGGCTACACCTTC. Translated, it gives CASSYSGGGYTF.